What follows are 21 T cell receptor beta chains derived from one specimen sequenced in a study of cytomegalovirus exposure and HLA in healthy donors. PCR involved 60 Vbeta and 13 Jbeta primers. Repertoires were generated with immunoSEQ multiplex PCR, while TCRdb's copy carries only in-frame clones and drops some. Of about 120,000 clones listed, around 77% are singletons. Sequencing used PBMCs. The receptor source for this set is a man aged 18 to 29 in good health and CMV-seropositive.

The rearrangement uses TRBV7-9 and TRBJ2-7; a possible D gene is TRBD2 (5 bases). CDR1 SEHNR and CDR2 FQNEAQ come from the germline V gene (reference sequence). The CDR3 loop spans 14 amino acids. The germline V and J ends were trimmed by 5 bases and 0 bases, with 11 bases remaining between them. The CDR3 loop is CASSPPGSSYEQYF. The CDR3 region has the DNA TGTGCCAGCAGCCCTCCTGGGAGCTCCTACGAGCAGTACTTC.

CDR3 loop: CASSEYRGYEQYF. CDR3 nucleotide sequence: TGTGCCAGCAGTGAATATCGGGGTTACGAGCAGTACTTC. The rearrangement joins TRBV25-1 to TRBJ2-7; tentative D call: TRBD2 (5 bases). This CDR3 has 13 residues. Trimming removed 0 bases at V and 4 bases at J, with 7 bases between. The germline V gene has CDR1 MGHDK and CDR2 SYGVNS.

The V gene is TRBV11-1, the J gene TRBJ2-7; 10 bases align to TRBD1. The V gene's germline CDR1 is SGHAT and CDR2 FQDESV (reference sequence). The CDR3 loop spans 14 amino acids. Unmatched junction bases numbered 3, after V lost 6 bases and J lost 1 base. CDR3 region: CASSRGQGSYEQYF. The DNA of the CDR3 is TGTGCCAGCAGTCGGGGACAGGGGTCCTACGAGCAGTACTTC.

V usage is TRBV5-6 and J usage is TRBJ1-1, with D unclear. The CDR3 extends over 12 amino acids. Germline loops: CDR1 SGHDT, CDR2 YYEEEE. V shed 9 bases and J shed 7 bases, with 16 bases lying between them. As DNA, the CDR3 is TGTGCCACTGGACGGGGTAATGTTGAAGCTTTCTTT. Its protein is CATGRGNVEAFF.

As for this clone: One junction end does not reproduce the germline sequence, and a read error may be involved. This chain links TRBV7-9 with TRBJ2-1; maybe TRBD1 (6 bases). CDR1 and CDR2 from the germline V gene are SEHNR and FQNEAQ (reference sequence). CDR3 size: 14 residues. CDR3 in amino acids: CSSSPTGMGNEQFF. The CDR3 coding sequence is TGTTCCAGCAGCCCCACAGGGATGGGCAATGAGCAGTTCTTC.

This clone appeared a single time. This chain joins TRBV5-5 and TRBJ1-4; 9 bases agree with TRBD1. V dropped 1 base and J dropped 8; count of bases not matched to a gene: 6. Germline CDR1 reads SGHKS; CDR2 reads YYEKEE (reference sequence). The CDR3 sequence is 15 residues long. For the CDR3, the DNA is TGTGCCAGCAGCTTGACGTCGACAGGGGGGGAAAAACTGTTTTTT. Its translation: CASSLTSTGGEKLFF.

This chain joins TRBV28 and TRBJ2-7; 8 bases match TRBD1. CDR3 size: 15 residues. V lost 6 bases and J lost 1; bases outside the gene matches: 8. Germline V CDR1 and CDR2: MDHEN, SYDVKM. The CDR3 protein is CASRFQGARSYEQYF. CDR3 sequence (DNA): TGTGCCAGCAGATTTCAGGGGGCGCGGTCCTACGAGCAGTACTTC.

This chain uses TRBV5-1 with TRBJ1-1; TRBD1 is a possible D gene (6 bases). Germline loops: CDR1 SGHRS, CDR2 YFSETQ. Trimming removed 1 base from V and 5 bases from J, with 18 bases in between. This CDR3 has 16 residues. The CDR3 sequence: CASSLRSGGAGTEAFF. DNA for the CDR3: TGCGCCAGCAGCTTGAGGTCGGGGGGCGCGGGGACTGAAGCTTTCTTT.

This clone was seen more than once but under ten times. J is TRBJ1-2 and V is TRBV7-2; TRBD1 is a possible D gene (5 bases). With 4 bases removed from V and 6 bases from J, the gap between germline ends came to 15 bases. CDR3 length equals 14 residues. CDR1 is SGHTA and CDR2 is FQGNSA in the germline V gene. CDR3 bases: TGTGCCAGCAGCTCCTCAACAGGAGCCGATGGCTACACCTTC. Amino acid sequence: CASSSSTGADGYTF.

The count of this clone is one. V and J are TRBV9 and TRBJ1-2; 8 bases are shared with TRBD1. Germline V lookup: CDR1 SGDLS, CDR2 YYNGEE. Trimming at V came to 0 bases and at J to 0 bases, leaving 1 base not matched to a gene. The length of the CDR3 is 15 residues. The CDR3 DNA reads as TGTGCCAGCAGCGTAGAGACAGGGGCTAACTATGGCTACACCTTC. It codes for CASSVETGANYGYTF.

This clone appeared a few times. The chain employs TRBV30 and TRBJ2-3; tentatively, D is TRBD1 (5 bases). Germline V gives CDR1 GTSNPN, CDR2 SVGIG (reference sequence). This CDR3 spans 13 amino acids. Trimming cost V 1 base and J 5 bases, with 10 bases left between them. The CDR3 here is CAWSGQGKDTQYF. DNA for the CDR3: TGTGCCTGGAGTGGCCAGGGAAAAGATACGCAGTATTTT.

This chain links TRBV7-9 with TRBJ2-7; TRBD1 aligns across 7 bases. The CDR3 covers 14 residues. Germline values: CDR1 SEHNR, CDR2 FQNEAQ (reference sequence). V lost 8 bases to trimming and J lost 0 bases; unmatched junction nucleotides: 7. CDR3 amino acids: CASVTGVSSYEQYF. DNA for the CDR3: TGTGCCAGCGTAACAGGGGTGAGCTCCTACGAGCAGTACTTC. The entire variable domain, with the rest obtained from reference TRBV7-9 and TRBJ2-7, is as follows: DTGVSQNPRHKITKRGQNVTFRCDPISEHNRLYWYRQTLGQGPEFLTYFQNEAQLEKSRLLSDRFSAERPKGSFSTLEIQRTEQGDSAMYLCASVTGVSSYEQYFGPGTRLTVT.

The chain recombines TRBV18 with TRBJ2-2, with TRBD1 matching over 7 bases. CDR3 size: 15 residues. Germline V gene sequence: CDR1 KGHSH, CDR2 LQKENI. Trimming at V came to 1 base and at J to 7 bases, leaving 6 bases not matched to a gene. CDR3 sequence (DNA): TGTGCCAGCTCACCACGACAGGGTGACCACGGGGAGCTGTTTTTT. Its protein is CASSPRQGDHGELFF.

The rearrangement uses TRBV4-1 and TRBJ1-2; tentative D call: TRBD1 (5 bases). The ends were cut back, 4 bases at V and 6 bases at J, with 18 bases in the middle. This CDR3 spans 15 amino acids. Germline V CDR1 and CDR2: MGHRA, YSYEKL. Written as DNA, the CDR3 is TGCGCCAGCAGCCCAAGTGGGTGGGGCGCACATGGCTACACCTTC. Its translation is CASSPSGWGAHGYTF.

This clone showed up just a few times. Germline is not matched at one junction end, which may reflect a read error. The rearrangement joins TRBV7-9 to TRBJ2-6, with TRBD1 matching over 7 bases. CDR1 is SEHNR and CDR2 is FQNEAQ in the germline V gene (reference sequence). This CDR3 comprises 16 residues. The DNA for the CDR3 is TGTGCCAGCAGCCGGGGACAGAACTCTGGGGCCAACGGCCTGACTTTC. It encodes CASSRGQNSGANGLTF.

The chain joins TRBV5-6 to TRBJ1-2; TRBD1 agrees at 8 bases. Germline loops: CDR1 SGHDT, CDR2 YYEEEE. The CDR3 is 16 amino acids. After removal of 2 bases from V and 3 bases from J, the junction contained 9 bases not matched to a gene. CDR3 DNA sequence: TGTGCCAGCAGCTTATATTGGGACAGGAACCACTATGGCTACACCTTC. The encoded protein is CASSLYWDRNHYGYTF.

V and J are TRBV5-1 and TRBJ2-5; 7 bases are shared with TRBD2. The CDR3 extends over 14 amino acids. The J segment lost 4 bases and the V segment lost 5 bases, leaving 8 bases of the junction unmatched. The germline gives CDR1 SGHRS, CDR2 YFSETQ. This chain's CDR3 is CASRVTSFIETQYF. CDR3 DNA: TGCGCCAGCAGAGTGACTAGCTTCATAGAGACCCAGTACTTC.

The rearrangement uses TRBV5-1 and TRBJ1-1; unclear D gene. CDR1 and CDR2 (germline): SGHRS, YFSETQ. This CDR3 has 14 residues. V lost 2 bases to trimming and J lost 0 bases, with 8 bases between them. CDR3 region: CASSFQQMNTEAFF. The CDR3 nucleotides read TGCGCCAGCAGCTTTCAACAGATGAACACTGAAGCTTTCTTT.

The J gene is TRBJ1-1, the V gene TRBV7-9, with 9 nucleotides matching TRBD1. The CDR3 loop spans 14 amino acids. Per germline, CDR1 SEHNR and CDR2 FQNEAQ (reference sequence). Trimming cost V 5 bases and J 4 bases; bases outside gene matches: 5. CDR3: CASSGPGQGTEAFF. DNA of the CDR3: TGTGCCAGCAGCGGTCCGGGACAGGGCACTGAAGCTTTCTTT.

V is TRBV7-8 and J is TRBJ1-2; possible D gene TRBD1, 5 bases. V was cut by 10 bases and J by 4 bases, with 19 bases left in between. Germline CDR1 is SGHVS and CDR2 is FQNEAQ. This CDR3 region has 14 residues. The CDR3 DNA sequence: TGTGCCACTACGGGGGGAACCGGGGGCTATGGCTACACCTTC. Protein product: CATTGGTGGYGYTF.

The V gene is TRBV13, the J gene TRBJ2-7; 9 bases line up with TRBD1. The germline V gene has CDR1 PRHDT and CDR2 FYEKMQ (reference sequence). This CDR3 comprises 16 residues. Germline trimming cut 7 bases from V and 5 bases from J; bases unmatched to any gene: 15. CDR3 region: CASTLFGSTGGNEQYF. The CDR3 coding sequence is TGTGCCAGCACGCTCTTTGGTAGCACAGGGGGCAACGAGCAGTACTTC.